The clone carrying this T cell receptor (beta chain) was observed many times. In TCRdb, the reads were re-called with MiXCR into one record per CDR3 protein. The table has nearly 15,000 distinct CDR3 sequences, about 35% seen once. The CDR3 contains 12 residues. V gave up 0 bases and J gave up 10 bases, with 13 bases separating them. CDR1 SQVTM and CDR2 ANQGSEA come from the germline V gene. The sequence was obtained from a human donor. V usage is TRBV29-1 and J usage is TRBJ2-7, with D possibly called TRBD1 or TRBD2 (5 bases each). The sample consisted of blood. DNA for the CDR3: TGCAGCGTTGAAGATCGGGGACCCCAACAGTACTTC. Translated: CSVEDRGPQQYF.